This TCR beta chain was identified during a study of CD4+ T cells in melanoma. Findings of the study overall: Reportedly, melanoma neoantigen-specific CD4+ T cells showed varied differentiation states. CD8+ T cell, macrophage and B cell function reportedly correlated with neoantigen-specific CD4+ T cells.

To note about this clone: What it recognizes is unknown.

In germline, CDR1 is SGHVS, CDR2 FQNEAQ. The V and J ends lost 2 bases and 8 bases, in that order; junction bases with no gene match: 7. The length of the CDR3 is 14 residues. Assay used: immunoSEQ multiplex PCR; TCRdb lists only in-frame clones, some missing. The table records 9,500 to 12,000 clones, roughly 70% of them present only once. Sequencing was carried out using cells from a culture (not recorded whether cultured in vitro). The clonotype was recovered from a human donor with melanoma. This rearrangement joins TRBV7-8 to TRBJ1-2; 8 nucleotides line up with TRBD1. The CDR3 here is CASSLSQGAGGYTF. The CDR3, as DNA: TGTGCCAGCAGCTTATCGCAGGGGGCGGGGGGCTACACCTTC.